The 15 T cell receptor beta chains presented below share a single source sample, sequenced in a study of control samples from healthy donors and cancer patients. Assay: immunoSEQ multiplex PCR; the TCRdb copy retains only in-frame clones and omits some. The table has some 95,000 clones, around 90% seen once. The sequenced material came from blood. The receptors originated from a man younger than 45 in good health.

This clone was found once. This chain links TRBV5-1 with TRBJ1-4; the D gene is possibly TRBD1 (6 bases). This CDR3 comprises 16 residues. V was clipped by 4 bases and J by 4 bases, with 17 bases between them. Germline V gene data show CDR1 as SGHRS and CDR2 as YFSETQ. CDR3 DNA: TGCGCCAGCAGCCCCTGGGGGGGCGCCGGTAATGAAAAACTGTTTTTT. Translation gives CASSPWGGAGNEKLFF. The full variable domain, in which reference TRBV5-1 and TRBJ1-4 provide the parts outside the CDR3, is KAGVTQTPRYLIKTRGQQVTLSCSPISGHRSVSWYQQTPGQGLQFLFEYFSETQRNKGNFPGRFSGRQFSNSRSEMNVSTLELGDSALYLCASSPWGGAGNEKLFFGSGTQLSVL.

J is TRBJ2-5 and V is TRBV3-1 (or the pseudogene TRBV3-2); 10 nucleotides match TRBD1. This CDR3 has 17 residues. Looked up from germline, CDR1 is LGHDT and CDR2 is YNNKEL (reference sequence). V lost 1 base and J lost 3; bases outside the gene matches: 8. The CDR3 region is CASSQVPTGTGEETQYF. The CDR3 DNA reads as TGTGCCAGCAGCCAAGTGCCAACCGGGACAGGGGAAGAGACCCAGTACTTC.

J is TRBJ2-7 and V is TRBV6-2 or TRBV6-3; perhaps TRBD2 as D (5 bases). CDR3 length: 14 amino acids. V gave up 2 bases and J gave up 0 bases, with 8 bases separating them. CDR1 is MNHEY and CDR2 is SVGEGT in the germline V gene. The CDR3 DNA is TGTGCCAGCAGTTACGCGGGCCCCTCCTACGAGCAGTACTTC. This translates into CASSYAGPSYEQYF.

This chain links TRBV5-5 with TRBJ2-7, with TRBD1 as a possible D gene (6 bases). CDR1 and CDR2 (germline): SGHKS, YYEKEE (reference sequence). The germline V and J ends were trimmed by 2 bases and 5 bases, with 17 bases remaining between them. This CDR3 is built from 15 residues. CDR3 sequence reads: CASSFNPGVKDEQYF. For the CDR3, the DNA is TGTGCCAGCAGCTTCAACCCAGGGGTGAAAGACGAGCAGTACTTC. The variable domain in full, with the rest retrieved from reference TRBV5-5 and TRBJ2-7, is DAGVTQSPTHLIKTRGQQVTLRCSPISGHKSVSWYQQVLGQGPQFIFQYYEKEERGRGNFPDRFSARQFPNYSSELNVNALLLGDSALYLCASSFNPGVKDEQYFGPGTRLTVT.

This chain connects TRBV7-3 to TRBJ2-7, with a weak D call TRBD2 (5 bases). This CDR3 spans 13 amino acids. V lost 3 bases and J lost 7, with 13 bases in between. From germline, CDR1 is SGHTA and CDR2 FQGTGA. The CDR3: CASSFGYPGEQYF. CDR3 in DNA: TGTGCCAGCAGCTTTGGATACCCGGGGGAGCAGTACTTC.

The CDR3 coding sequence is TGTGCCATCAGTGAGCCTAGCGGAGAGGCGGATACGCAGTATTTT. Translated: CAISEPSGEADTQYF. This chain uses TRBV10-3 with TRBJ2-3, with TRBD2 matching over 7 bases. Germline V gene lookup returns CDR1 ENHRY and CDR2 SYGVKD. The length of the CDR3 is 15 residues. Trimming cost V 2 bases and J 6 bases; bases outside gene matches: 8.

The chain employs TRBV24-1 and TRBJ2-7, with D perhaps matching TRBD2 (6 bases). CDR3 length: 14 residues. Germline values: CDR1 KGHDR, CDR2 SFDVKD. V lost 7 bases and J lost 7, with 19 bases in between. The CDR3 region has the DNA TGTGCCACCAGGGGCGGGGACGGCCGTGAAGAGCAGTACTTC. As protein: CATRGGDGREEQYF.

The CDR3 loop is CASSEKSGTPGGDYGYTF. The CDR3 DNA reads as TGTGCCAGCAGCGAGAAATCTGGGACTCCCGGTGGGGACTATGGCTACACCTTC. The chain combines TRBV9 with TRBJ1-2; D perhaps matches TRBD1 (5 bases). The CDR3 is made up of 18 amino acids. V shed 3 bases and J shed 3 bases, with 24 bases lying between them. Germline CDR1 and CDR2: SGDLS and YYNGEE.

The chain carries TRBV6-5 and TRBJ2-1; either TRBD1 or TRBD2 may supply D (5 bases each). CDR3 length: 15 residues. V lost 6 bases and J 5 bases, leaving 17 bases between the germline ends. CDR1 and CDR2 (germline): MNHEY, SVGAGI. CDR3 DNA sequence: TGTGCCAGCAGCTCACCGGGACGGGCTAACAATGAGCAGTTCTTC. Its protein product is CASSSPGRANNEQFF.

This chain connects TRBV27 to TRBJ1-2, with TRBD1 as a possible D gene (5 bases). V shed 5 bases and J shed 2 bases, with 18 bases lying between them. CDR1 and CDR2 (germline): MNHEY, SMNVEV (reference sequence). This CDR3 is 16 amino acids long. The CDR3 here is CASSPDSGRINYGYTF. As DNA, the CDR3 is TGTGCCAGCAGTCCGGACTCGGGACGGATAAACTATGGCTACACCTTC.

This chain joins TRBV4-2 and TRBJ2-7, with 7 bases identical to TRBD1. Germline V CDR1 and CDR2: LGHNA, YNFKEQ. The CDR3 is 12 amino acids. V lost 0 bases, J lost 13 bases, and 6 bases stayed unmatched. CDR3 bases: TGTGCCAGCAGCCAAGAAGACAGGGACACATACTTC. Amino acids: CASSQEDRDTYF.

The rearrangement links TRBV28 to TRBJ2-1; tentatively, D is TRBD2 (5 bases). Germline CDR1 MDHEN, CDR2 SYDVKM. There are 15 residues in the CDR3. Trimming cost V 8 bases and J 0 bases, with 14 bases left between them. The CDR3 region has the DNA TGTGCCAGCGATAATTCGGGAAGCTCCTACAATGAGCAGTTCTTC. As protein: CASDNSGSSYNEQFF. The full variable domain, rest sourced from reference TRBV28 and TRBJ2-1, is DVKVTQSSRYLVKRTGEKVFLECVQDMDHENMFWYRQDPGLGLRLIYFSYDVKMKEKGDIPEGYSVSREKKERFSLILESASTNQTSMYLCASDNSGSSYNEQFFGPGTRLTVL.

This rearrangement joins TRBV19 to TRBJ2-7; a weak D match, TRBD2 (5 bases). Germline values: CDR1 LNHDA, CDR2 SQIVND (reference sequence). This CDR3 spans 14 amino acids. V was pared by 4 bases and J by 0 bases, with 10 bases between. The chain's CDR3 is CASSRTPGSYEQYF. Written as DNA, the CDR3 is TGTGCCAGTAGTAGGACTCCCGGCTCCTACGAGCAGTACTTC.

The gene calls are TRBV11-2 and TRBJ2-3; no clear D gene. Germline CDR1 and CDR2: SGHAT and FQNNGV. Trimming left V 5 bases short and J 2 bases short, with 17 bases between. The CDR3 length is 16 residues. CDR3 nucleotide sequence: TGTGCCAGCAGCCCCGAGCCAGGATACACCACAGATACGCAGTATTTT. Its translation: CASSPEPGYTTDTQYF.

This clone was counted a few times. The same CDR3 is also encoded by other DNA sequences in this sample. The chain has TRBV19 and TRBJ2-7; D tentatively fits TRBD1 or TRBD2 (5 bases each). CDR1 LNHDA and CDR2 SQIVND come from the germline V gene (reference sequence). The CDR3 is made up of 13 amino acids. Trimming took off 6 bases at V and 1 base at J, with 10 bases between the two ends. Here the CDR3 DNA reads TGTGCCAGTAGCCGGGACGGTTCCTACGAGCAGTACTTC. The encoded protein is CASSRDGSYEQYF.